This paragraph covers one TCR beta chain sequence. Its antigen is unidentified. This sample is part of a study of T cell responses to AZD1222 COVID-19 vaccine. Study outcomes and limitations: Spike-specific TCR breadth and depth rose after two AZD1222 doses. Among spike-specific TCRs, nearly half reportedly target unmutated variant regions. White British ancestry dominated among donors, who included more females, and clonal diversity was possibly underestimated.

The CDR3 consists of 16 residues. Germline CDR1 is SGDLS and CDR2 is YYNGEE. The J segment lost 4 bases and the V segment lost 0 bases, leaving 2 bases of the junction unmatched. TCRdb's table, derived via immunoSEQ multiplex PCR, lists solely in-frame clones and lacks some. The repertoire consists of 90,000 to 130,000 clones, with roughly nine tenths occurring once and the leading ten covering approximately 3.1%. The J gene is TRBJ2-2, the V gene TRBV9; 11 bases agree with TRBD2. This sample comprised peripheral blood, obtained on day 0 of MenACWY control vaccination. The clonotype originates from an adult in good health. For the CDR3, the DNA is TGTGCCAGCAGCGTAGTAGCGGGGGGGTTCACCGGGGAGCTGTTTTTT. It translates to CASSVVAGGFTGELFF. The whole variable domain, filled in from reference TRBV9 and TRBJ2-2, reads DSGVTQTPKHLITATGQRVTLRCSPRSGDLSVYWYQQSLDQGLQFLIQYYNGEERAKGNILERFSAQQFPDLHSELNLSSLELGDSALYFCASSVVAGGFTGELFFGEGSRLTVL.